A selection of T cell receptor beta chains follows, all from one sample in a study of T cell repertoires in cytomegalovirus infection. MiXCR, run by TCRdb on the reads, gives a single entry per CDR3 protein. The sample carries a few hundred thousand distinct CDR3 sequences, 30% to 40% recorded once. No antigen is known for these receptors. Sequencing used cultured PBMCs, obtained from culture after CMV antigen stimulation. These receptors all stem from a human donor in good health (CMV status not recorded). Some clones in this sample may be carry-over from other donors' samples. CDR3s include the opening cysteine and the closing phenylalanine or tryptophan. Each record gives: D gene, V gene, J gene, clone size, CDR3 protein, CDR3 DNA. The D gene is left open where the match is weak. Size tells how often a clone was seen (once, few, many) or the class of an expanded clone, and some rows leave it out.

.,TRBV7-4,TRBJ2-1,.,CASSLVGGPSSYNEQFF,TGTGCCAGCAGCTTGGTTGGGGGTCCGTCGTCCTACAATGAGCAGTTCTTC
TRBD2,TRBV11-2,TRBJ2-3,many,CASSVTSGSTDTQYF,TGTGCCAGCAGCGTCACTAGCGGGAGCACAGATACGCAGTATTTT
TRBD2,TRBV7-7,TRBJ2-1,many,CASSLRTSGRATDEQFF,TGTGCTAGCAGCTTAAGGACTAGCGGGAGGGCCACCGATGAGCAGTTCTTC
.,TRBV14,TRBJ2-1,.,CASSQGGVGSYNEQFF,TGTGCCAGCAGCCAAGGGGGCGTTGGCTCCTACAATGAGCAGTTCTTC
TRBD2,TRBV28,TRBJ2-5,.,CASLTAGEETQYF,TGTGCCAGCCTGACGGCGGGAGAGGAGACCCAGTACTTC
.,TRBV7-2,TRBJ1-2,.,CASSRVGGPDGYTF,TGTGCCAGCAGCCGCGTGGGGGGTCCTGATGGCTACACCTTC
TRBD2,TRBV6-2/TRBV6-3,TRBJ2-1,.,CASTPCCAGDEQFF,TGTGCCAGCACCCCCTGTTGCGCGGGAGATGAGCAGTTCTTC
TRBD1,TRBV28,TRBJ1-6,.,CASSYPTGGRGSPLHF,TGTGCCAGCAGTTATCCGACAGGGGGCAGGGGATCACCCCTCCACTTT
.,TRBV7-9,TRBJ2-2,few,CASSPPGQRSTGELFF,TGTGCCAGCAGCCCCCCCGGACAGAGGAGCACCGGGGAGCTGTTTTTT
TRBD1,TRBV19,TRBJ1-2,few,CASSIETGGGSHGYTF,TGTGCCAGTAGCATAGAGACAGGGGGCGGAAGTCATGGCTACACCTTC
.,TRBV7-6,TRBJ1-1,many,CAVSGNTEAFF,TGTGCTGTTAGTGGGAACACTGAAGCTTTCTTT
TRBD2,TRBV28,TRBJ2-1,few,CASSVFGTSGRWNEQFF,TGTGCCAGCAGTGTATTTGGGACTAGCGGGAGGTGGAATGAGCAGTTCTTC
TRBD1,TRBV7-4,TRBJ1-5,.,CASGGTDNQPQHF,TGTGCCAGCGGCGGGACAGACAATCAGCCCCAGCATTTT
.,TRBV4-1,TRBJ2-3,.,CASSQERGISTDTQYF,TGCGCCAGCAGCCAAGAAAGGGGCATTAGCACAGATACGCAGTATTTT
.,TRBV7-2,TRBJ1-6,.,CASSFGWGPDSPLHF,TGTGCCAGCAGCTTTGGTTGGGGGCCTGATTCACCCCTCCACTTT
TRBD2,TRBV7-8,TRBJ2-5,.,CASSSMTSLQTQYF,TGTGCCAGCAGCTCTATGACTAGCTTGCAGACCCAGTACTTC
TRBD1,TRBV28,TRBJ2-3,.,CASSRQGAYADTQYF,TGTGCCAGCAGTAGACAGGGGGCGTACGCAGATACGCAGTATTTT
.,TRBV27,TRBJ2-3,.,CASSLSWVLTDTQYF,TGTGCCAGCAGTTTATCGTGGGTACTCACAGATACGCAGTATTTT
.,TRBV12-5,TRBJ2-2,few,CASGLGGTLNTGELFF,TGTGCTAGTGGTTTGGGCGGGACACTGAACACCGGGGAGCTGTTTTTT
.,TRBV7-2,TRBJ1-2,.,CASSQDSNYGYTF,TGTGCCAGCAGCCAGGACAGTAACTATGGCTACACCTTC
.,TRBV28,TRBJ2-2,.,CASDRFDHGELFF,TGTGCCAGTGACAGGTTTGATCACGGGGAGCTGTTTTTT
.,TRBV19,TRBJ2-2,once,CARNRVANTGELFF,TGTGCCAGGAACAGGGTTGCAAACACCGGGGAGCTGTTTTTT
.,TRBV5-4,TRBJ2-5,.,CASSPGPWGLETQYF,TGTGCCAGCAGCCCGGGTCCTTGGGGGCTAGAGACCCAGTACTTC
TRBD1,TRBV10-3,TRBJ1-2,few,CAISELGTGVDYGYTF,TGTGCCATCAGTGAGTTAGGGACAGGGGTCGACTATGGCTACACCTTC
TRBD2,TRBV3-1,TRBJ2-1,.,CASSQIRGGKQFF,TGTGCCAGCAGCCAAATTCGCGGGGGTAAGCAGTTCTTC
TRBD1,TRBV12-3/TRBV12-4,TRBJ1-1,.,CASKQGAGGTEAFF,TGTGCCAGCAAACAGGGGGCTGGTGGAACTGAAGCTTTCTTT
.,TRBV6-2/TRBV6-3,TRBJ2-7,.,CASGEWGEQYF,TGTGCCAGCGGGGAATGGGGCGAGCAGTACTTC
.,TRBV7-5,TRBJ1-2,few,CISVPEAYNCGTATYGYTF,.
.,TRBV2,TRBJ2-1,.,CASRARHRKEFEQFF,TGTGCCAGCAGGGCCCGTCATCGGAAGGAGTTTGAGCAGTTCTTC
.,TRBV6-2/TRBV6-3,TRBJ2-1,.,CASSYVSNEQFF,TGTGCCAGCAGTTACGTATCCAATGAGCAGTTCTTC
.,TRBV7-6,TRBJ2-1,many,CASSLAGGRGSHNEQFF,TGTGCCAGCAGCTTAGCGGGGGGGCGCGGGAGTCACAATGAGCAGTTCTTC
TRBD2,TRBV6-2/TRBV6-3,TRBJ2-4,.,CASSSTGGVAKNIQYF,TGTGCCAGCAGTTCGACCGGGGGGGTAGCCAAAAACATTCAGTACTTC
TRBD2,TRBV24-1,TRBJ2-1,.,CATSISGTGNEQFF,TGTGCCACCAGTATAAGCGGGACGGGCAATGAGCAGTTCTTC
.,TRBV27,TRBJ1-3,few,CASSLYWDAGSGNTIYF,TGTGCCAGCAGTCTTTATTGGGACGCCGGCTCTGGAAACACCATATATTTT
.,TRBV7-8,TRBJ2-1,.,CASSLEGKGSYNEQFF,TGTGCCAGCAGCTTAGAGGGGAAGGGCTCCTACAATGAGCAGTTCTTC
.,TRBV27,TRBJ2-5,few,CASKRTRRETQYF,TGTGCCAGCAAACGGACTCGTCGGGAGACCCAGTACTTC
TRBD1,TRBV3-1,TRBJ1-1,few,CASSPTKGQGARTEAFF,TGTGCCAGCAGCCCCACAAAGGGACAGGGGGCGAGGACTGAAGCTTTCTTT
TRBD2,TRBV7-2,TRBJ2-7,.,CASSRGAGAATYEQYF,TGTGCCAGCAGCCGGGGAGCGGGAGCCGCCACCTACGAGCAGTACTTC
.,TRBV19,TRBJ2-5,few,CASRNDGGQETQYF,TGTGCCAGTAGGAATGACGGGGGCCAAGAGACCCAGTACTTC
.,TRBV29-1,TRBJ1-1,.,CTGQNTEAFF,TGCACCGGACAAAACACTGAAGCTTTCTTT
.,TRBV6-1,TRBJ1-2,once,CASSAAEPYGYTF,TGTGCCAGCAGTGCGGCAGAACCCTATGGCTACACCTTC
.,TRBV4-1,TRBJ2-3,.,CASSLSFGQLSTDTQYF,TGCGCCAGCAGCCTTTCATTCGGACAGCTCAGCACAGATACGCAGTATTTT
TRBD2,TRBV5-1,TRBJ2-1,few,CASSLVVAGTYNEQFF,TGCGCCAGCAGCCTCGTGGTAGCGGGGACCTACAATGAGCAGTTCTTC
.,TRBV6-2/TRBV6-3,TRBJ2-1,.,CASSSPGPSGEQFF,TGTGCCAGCAGTTCCCCCGGGCCCTCTGGGGAGCAGTTCTTC
.,TRBV24-1,TRBJ2-1,few,CATSRGMDEQFF,TGTGCCACCTCCAGAGGGATGGATGAGCAGTTCTTC
.,TRBV12-3/TRBV12-4,TRBJ1-2,.,CASSEAGRLYGYTF,TGTGCCAGCAGTGAAGCCGGACGACTCTATGGCTACACCTTC
TRBD1,TRBV20-1,TRBJ1-2,.,CSASRDREYGYTF,TGCAGTGCTAGCCGGGACAGGGAGTATGGCTACACCTTC
TRBD1,TRBV20-1,TRBJ2-7,.,CSARTGGSHEQYF,TGCAGTGCTCGGACAGGGGGCAGTCACGAGCAGTACTTC
TRBD1,TRBV7-8,TRBJ2-3,many,CASSQGDRATDTQYF,TGTGCCAGCAGCCAGGGGGATCGAGCCACAGATACGCAGTATTTT